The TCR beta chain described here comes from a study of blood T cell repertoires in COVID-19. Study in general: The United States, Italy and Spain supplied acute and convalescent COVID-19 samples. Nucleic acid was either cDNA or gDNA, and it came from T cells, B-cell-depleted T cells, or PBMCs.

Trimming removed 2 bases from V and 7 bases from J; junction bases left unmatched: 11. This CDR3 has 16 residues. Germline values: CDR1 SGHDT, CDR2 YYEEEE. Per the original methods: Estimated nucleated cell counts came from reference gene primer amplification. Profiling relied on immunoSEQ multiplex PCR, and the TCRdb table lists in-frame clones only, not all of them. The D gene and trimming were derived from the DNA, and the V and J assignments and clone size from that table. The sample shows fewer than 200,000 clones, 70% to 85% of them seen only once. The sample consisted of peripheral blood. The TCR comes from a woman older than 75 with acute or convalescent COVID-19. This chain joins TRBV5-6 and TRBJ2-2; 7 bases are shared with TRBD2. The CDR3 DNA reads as TGTGCCAGCAGCTTCGGTAGCGGGCCCTCGGGCGGGGAGCTGTTTTTT. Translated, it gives CASSFGSGPSGGELFF.